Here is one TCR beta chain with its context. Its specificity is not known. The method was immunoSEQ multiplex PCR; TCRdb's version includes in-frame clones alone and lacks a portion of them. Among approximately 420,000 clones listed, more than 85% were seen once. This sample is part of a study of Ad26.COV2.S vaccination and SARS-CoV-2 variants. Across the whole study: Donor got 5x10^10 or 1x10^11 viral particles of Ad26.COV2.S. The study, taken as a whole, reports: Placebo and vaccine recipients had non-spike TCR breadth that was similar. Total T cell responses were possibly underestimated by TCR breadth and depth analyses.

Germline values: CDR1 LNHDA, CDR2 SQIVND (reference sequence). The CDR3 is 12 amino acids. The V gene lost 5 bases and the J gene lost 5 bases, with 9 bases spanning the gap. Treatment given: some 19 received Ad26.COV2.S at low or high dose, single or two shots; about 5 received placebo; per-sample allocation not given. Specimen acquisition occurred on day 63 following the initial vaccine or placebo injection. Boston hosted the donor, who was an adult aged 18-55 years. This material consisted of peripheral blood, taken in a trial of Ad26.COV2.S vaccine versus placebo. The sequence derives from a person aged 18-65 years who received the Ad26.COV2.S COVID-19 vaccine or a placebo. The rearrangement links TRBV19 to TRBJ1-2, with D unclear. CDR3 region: CASSLDGYGYTF. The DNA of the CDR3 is TGTGCCAGTAGTCTGGACGGTTATGGCTACACCTTC. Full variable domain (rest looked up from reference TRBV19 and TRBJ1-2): DGGITQSPKYLFRKEGQNVTLSCEQNLNHDAMYWYRQDPGQGLRLIYYSQIVNDFQKGDIAEGYSVSREKKESFPLTVTSAQKNPTAFYLCASSLDGYGYTFGSGTRLTVV.